What follows is one T cell receptor beta chain and its context. What it binds is unknown. This entry comes from a study of T cells expressing NK-cell markers. Across the study: Obtained from sorted CD3+CD56+NKG2C+, CD3+CD56+NKG2C- and CD3+CD56-NKG2C+ T cells were the TCR beta repertoires. One of eight sequenced donors was HCMV-seronegative; the other seven were seropositive. Study results and caveats: As a fraction of CD8+ T cells, dominant NKG2C+ clonotypes reached about 1.0-8% in a handful of donors.

UMIs accompanied the 5'RACE template switching by which TCR beta cDNA was made. TCRdb re-called the 5' RACE reads; one entry per CDR3 protein, DNA not given. Its table lists about 390,000 distinct CDR3 sequences. CDR3 length equals 11 residues. Germline-derived CDR1 and CDR2 are SNHLY and FYNNEI. Input material: blood T cells: a sorted CD56 or NKG2C T cell subset, CD4+ or CD8+ T cells, or bulk PBMC T cells (not recorded which). This chain connects TRBV2 to TRBJ2-7; the D call of TRBD1 rests on TCRdb alone, since no DNA is present to check it. This sequence originates from a woman in her forties or fifties in good health. This CDR3 reads CATGGNYEQYF.